This T cell receptor (beta chain) was obtained from a study of T-cell memory formation after mild COVID-19. Study context: For the most part, TCR clusters were specific to one donor.

Researchers used 5'RACE with constant-segment primers to make TCR alpha and TCR beta cDNA libraries that carry sample barcodes and UMIs. One entry per CDR3 protein, called by TCRdb with MiXCR from the 5' RACE reads. This sample yields roughly 110,000 distinct CDR3 sequences, of which about an eighth are seen a single time; 25% to 35% belongs to the top ten. This CDR3 is 15 amino acids long. V lost 0 bases and J 7 bases, leaving 13 bases between the germline ends. Turning to this clonotype: Its antigen is currently unknown.

Study-wide results and caveats: Balance between CD4 and CD8 was seen in clones contracting day 15 to 85, and a CD4+ lean was seen in later expanders. The main location of contracting CD4+ clones was CM and EM, and that of contracting CD8+ clones was EMRA.

Sequencing was carried out using PBMCs or a T cell subset sorted from them (not recorded which). This receptor was identified in an adult woman who had mild COVID-19 (a few samples of this study predate the infection). Cell type and time point are not known. The V call is TRBV12-3 or TRBV12-4, the J call TRBJ1-5; tentative D call: TRBD1 (6 bases). The CDR3, as DNA: TGTGCCAGCAGTTTAGCGCACAGGGAGGACCAGCCCCAGCATTTT. This sequence encodes CASSLAHREDQPQHF.